This T cell receptor beta chain was found in a study of T cells in Graves' hyperthyroidism and ophthalmopathy. Whole-study results and caveats: Ophthalmopathy was model-predicted a median roughly six months pre-onset.

The source material, RNA transcripts, was used to amplify TCR beta CDR3 regions. The TCR CDR3 first-round RT-PCR relied on the HTBI primer set. Using its own MiXCR run on the multiplex PCR reads, TCRdb lists one record per CDR3 protein. Of 500,000 to 800,000 distinct CDR3 sequences listed, roughly 14% are singletons. This clonotype showed up many times. The antigen is unknown. Between the trimmed V and J ends, which lost 7 bases and 2 bases, there was a span of 14 bases. The CDR3 has 14 residues. Germline V CDR1 and CDR2: MNHEY, SMNVEV (reference sequence). Disease lasting under 3 months, a NOSPECS grade of at least 4, and a Clinical Activity Score of at least 3 were features of the ophthalmopathy patients. Orbital computed tomography, thyroid ultrasound, serum thyroxine and TRAb, and clinical symptoms together informed the diagnoses.

The V and J genes are TRBV27 and TRBJ2-5, with D possibly TRBD1 on 5 matching bases. The source is a woman aged 45 to 65 with Graves' ophthalmopathy. The sample consisted of blood. Here the CDR3 reads CASKDGRVQETQYF. The CDR3 nucleotides read TGTGCCAGCAAGGATGGCAGGGTTCAAGAGACCCAGTACTTC.